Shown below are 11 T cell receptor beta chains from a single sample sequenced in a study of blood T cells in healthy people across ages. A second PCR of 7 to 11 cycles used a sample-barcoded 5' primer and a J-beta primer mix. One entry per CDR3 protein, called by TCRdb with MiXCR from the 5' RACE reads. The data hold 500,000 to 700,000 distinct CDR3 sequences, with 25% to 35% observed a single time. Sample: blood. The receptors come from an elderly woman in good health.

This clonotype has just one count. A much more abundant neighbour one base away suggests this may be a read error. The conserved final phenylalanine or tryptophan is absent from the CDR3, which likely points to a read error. The CDR3 coding sequence is TGCAGTGTTGGGGGCTTGTACAATGAGCAGTTCTTA. Its protein product is CSVGGLYNEQFL. The chain links TRBV20-1 to TRBJ2-1; TRBD1 might be the D (6 bases). V lost 7 bases and J lost 4, with 11 bases in between. The CDR3 sequence is 12 residues long. CDR1 is DFQATT, CDR2 SNEGSKA, per germline (reference sequence).

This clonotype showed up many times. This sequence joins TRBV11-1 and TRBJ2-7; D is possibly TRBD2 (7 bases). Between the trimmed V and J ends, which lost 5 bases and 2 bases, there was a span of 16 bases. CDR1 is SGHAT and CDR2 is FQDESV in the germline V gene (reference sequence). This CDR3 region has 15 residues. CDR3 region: CASSVMRGGPYEQYF. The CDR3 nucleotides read TGTGCCAGCAGCGTCATGAGGGGGGGACCCTACGAGCAGTACTTC.

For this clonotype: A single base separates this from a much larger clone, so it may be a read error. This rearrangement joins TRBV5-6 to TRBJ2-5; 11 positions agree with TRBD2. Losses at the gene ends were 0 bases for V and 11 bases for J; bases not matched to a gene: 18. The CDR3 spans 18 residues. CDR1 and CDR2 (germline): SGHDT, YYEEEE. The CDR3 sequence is CASSLDLAGGLSHNEQYF. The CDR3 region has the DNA TGTGCCAGCAGCTTGGACCTAGCGGGGGGCCTATCCCACAATGAGCAGTACTTC.

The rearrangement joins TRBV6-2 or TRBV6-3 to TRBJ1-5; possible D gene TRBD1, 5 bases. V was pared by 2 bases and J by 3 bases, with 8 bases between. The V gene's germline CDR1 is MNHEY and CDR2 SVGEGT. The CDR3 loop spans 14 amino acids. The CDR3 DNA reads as TGTGCCAGCAGTTACGACAGCAACAATCAGCCCCAGCATTTT. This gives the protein CASSYDSNNQPQHF.

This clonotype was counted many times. CDR3 sequence: CASRDLVPNYGYTF. For the CDR3, the DNA is TGTGCCAGCCGGGACCTAGTTCCGAACTATGGCTACACCTTC. The chain links TRBV28 to TRBJ1-2; maybe TRBD1 (5 bases). Germline V CDR1 and CDR2: MDHEN, SYDVKM. The CDR3 has 14 amino acids. V lost 8 bases, J lost 2 bases, and 15 bases lay in between.

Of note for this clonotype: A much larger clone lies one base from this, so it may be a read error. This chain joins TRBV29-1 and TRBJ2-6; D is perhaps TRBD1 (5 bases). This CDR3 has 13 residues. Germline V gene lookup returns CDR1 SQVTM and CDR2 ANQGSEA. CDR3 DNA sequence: TGCAGCGTTCTCCTCTCTGGGGCCAACGTCCGGACTTTC. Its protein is CSVLLSGANVRTF.

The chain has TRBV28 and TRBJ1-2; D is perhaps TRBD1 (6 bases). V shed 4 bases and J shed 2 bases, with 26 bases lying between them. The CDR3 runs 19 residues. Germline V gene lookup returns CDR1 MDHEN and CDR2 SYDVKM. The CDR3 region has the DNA TGTGCCAGCAGTTCTCGCTTTGGATTATTGGACAGCGCCAACTATGGCTACACCTTC. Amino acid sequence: CASSSRFGLLDSANYGYTF.

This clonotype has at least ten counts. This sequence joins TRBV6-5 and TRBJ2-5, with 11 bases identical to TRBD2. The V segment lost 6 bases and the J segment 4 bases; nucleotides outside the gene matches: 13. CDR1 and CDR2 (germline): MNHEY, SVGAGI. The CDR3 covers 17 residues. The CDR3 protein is CASSPSYSGGAPETQYF. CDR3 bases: TGTGCCAGCAGCCCTTCGTATAGCGGGGGGGCCCCAGAGACCCAGTACTTC.

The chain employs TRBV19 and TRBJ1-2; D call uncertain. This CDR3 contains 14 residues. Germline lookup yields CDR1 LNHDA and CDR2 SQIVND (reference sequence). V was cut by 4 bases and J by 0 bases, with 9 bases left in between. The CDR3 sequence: CASSTSGTNYGYTF. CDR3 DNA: TGTGCCAGTAGTACCTCCGGCACTAACTATGGCTACACCTTC.

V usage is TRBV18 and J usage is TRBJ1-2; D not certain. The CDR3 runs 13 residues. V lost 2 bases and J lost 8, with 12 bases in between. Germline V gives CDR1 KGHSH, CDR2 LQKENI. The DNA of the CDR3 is TGTGCCAGCTCACCATCGAGGGTAGAAGGCTACACCTTC. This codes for CASSPSRVEGYTF. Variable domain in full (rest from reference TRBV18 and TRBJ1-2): NAGVMQNPRHLVRRRGQEARLRCSPMKGHSHVYWYRQLPEEGLKFMVYLQKENIIDESGMPKERFSAEFPKEGPSILRIQQVVRGDSAAYFCASSPSRVEGYTFGSGTRLTVV.

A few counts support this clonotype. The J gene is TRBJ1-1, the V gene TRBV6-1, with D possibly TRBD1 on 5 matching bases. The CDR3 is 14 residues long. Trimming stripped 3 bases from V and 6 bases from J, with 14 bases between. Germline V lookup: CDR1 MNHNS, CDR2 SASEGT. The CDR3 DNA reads TGTGCCAGCAGTGACAGGGCGTTGAGGCCTGAAGCTTTCTTT. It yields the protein CASSDRALRPEAFF.